These T cell receptor beta chains were read from a single sample in a study of CD8 T cells in ankylosing spondylitis. TCRdb fed the 5' RACE reads into MiXCR, producing one record per CDR3 protein. The sample carries 240,000 or so distinct CDR3 sequences, around a tenth recorded once. Material for sequencing was blood, either unsorted or a sorted T cell fraction (not recorded which). These receptors originate from a male donor with ankylosing spondylitis or in good health (not recorded which). The CDR3 runs from the conserved cysteine through the conserved F or W. The D gene is left open where the match is weak. The size field is filled for only some rows; it gives once, few, many or a size class.

D gene	V gene	J gene	CDR3 length	clone size	CDR3 DNA	CDR3 protein
TRBD1	TRBV4-1	TRBJ1-3	17	many	TGCGCCAGCAGCCAAGACGGCCGCGTCCAGGGGGCACCCACCATATATTTT	CASSQDGRVQGAPTIYF
TRBD1	TRBV29-1	TRBJ2-1	14	many	TGCAGCGTTGAAGAGACAGGGGACTACAATGAGCAGTTCTTC	CSVEETGDYNEQFF
-	TRBV11-2	TRBJ2-1	13	many	TGTGCCAGCAGCTTACGGTTGGGTAATGAGCAGTTCTTC	CASSLRLGNEQFF
-	TRBV20-1	TRBJ2-5	17	many	TGCAGTGCTAGAGTTGGTATCTTGGCGGGGGCCCAAGAGACCCAGTACTTC	CSARVGILAGAQETQYF
-	TRBV7-2	TRBJ2-7	13	few	TGTGCCAGCAGCTCAGATTTTAGCGGTTCCCCTTACTTC	CASSSDFSGSPYF
-	TRBV7-9	TRBJ1-2	13	-	TGTGCCAGCAGTCGCCGGGACACCTATGGCTACACCTTC	CASSRRDTYGYTF
-	TRBV2	TRBJ2-1	15	few	TGTGCCAGCAGAGCCGGGACCGGACTCTACAATGAGCAGTTCTTC	CASRAGTGLYNEQFF
TRBD1	TRBV2	TRBJ1-2	14	-	TGTGCCAGCAGTGCGGACAGGGGTACCTATGGCTACACCTTC	CASSADRGTYGYTF
TRBD1	TRBV5-1	TRBJ1-5	15	many	TGCGCCAGCAGCTTGTGGACAGGGGGCGATCAGCCCCAGCATTTT	CASSLWTGGDQPQHF
TRBD1	TRBV10-3	TRBJ2-3	16	many	TGTGCCATCAGACCCGGGACAGGGGGTGGGACAGATACGCAGTATTTT	CAIRPGTGGGTDTQYF
-	TRBV20-1	TRBJ1-5	14	few	TGCAGTGGCACGGGGCCACGTGAGAATCAGCCCCAGCATTTT	CSGTGPRENQPQHF
TRBD2	TRBV3-1	TRBJ2-7	19	many	TGTGCCAGCAGCCAAGATTTTCTTCCGGGTAGCGGGAGACCCTACGAGCAGTACTTC	CASSQDFLPGSGRPYEQYF
-	TRBV20-1	TRBJ1-3	15	few	TGCAGTGCTAGGTCGATGGGGGCCCATTGGGACACCATATATTTT	CSARSMGAHWDTIYF
TRBD1	TRBV7-7	TRBJ2-5	15	many	TGTGCCAGCAGCTCCACCCGGACAGGGGGGGAGACCCAGTACTTC	CASSSTRTGGETQYF
-	TRBV12-3/TRBV12-4	TRBJ1-1	15	many	TGTGCCAGCAGTTTAGTCCACAGAATGAACACTGAAGCTTTCTTT	CASSLVHRMNTEAFF
TRBD1	TRBV20-1	TRBJ1-2	15	few	TGCAGTGCTATTGGGGGGACAGTCGGTTCCTATGGCTACACCTTC	CSAIGGTVGSYGYTF
TRBD2	TRBV12-3/TRBV12-4	TRBJ2-1	16	many	TGTGCCAGCAGTTTCCGAAGAGCGGGGGATTACAATGAGCAGTTCTTC	CASSFRRAGDYNEQFF
-	TRBV11-1	TRBJ1-1	14	few	TGTGCCAGCAGCTTGGGGCAGGTCCACCCCACCGCTTTCTTT	CASSLGQVHPTAFF
TRBD1	TRBV6-1	TRBJ1-1	15	many	TGTGCCAGCAGCGTCACGGGACAGGGGTTTGCTGAAGCTTTCTTT	CASSVTGQGFAEAFF
TRBD1	TRBV6-5	TRBJ1-2	16	many	TGTGCCAGCAGTTACGAGGGGACAGCGGGCAACTATGGCTACACCTTC	CASSYEGTAGNYGYTF
TRBD1	TRBV18	TRBJ1-5	18	few	TGTGCCAGCTCACGCCACAGGGGGCGCCAGTCTGGCAATCAGCCCCAGCATTTT	CASSRHRGRQSGNQPQHF
-	TRBV20-1	TRBJ2-3	15	-	TGCAGTGCTAGAGATTTCATTCAGGGCACAGATACGCAGTATTTT	CSARDFIQGTDTQYF
TRBD2	TRBV4-1	TRBJ2-4	16	many	TGCGCCAGCAGCCAAATCGGCGGGGGGCCGAAAAACATTCAGTACTTC	CASSQIGGGPKNIQYF
-	TRBV12-3/TRBV12-4	TRBJ2-2	17	many	TGTGCCAGCACATCAACCGAGCGGGCCTTTGGCACCGGGGAGCTGTTTTTT	CASTSTERAFGTGELFF
-	TRBV11-2	TRBJ1-6	14	-	TGTGCCAGCAGCTTATCCGGGGTAGGATCACCCCTCCACTTT	CASSLSGVGSPLHF
TRBD2	TRBV20-1	TRBJ2-7	15	many	TGCAGTGCTAGAGTCCGACTAGCGGGGGGGCCCGAGCAGTACTTC	CSARVRLAGGPEQYF
TRBD1	TRBV9	TRBJ2-1	19	many	TGTGCCAGCAGCGAGACGGGACAGCTCCCTCGGTTTGGGTACAATGAGCAGTTCTTC	CASSETGQLPRFGYNEQFF
-	TRBV29-1	TRBJ2-7	12	-	TGCAGCGCACAACCAGACGGCTACGAGCAGTACTTC	CSAQPDGYEQYF
-	TRBV13	TRBJ2-7	17	many	TGTGCCAGCAGCTTACGAGACCGGGGGAACTTTTCCTACGAGCAGTACTTC	CASSLRDRGNFSYEQYF
TRBD2	TRBV20-1	TRBJ2-1	20	many	TGCAGTGCTAGGGACTATCATGGGACTAGCGGGGCAAGCTCCTACAATGAGCAGTTCTTC	CSARDYHGTSGASSYNEQFF
-	TRBV27	TRBJ2-7	15	many	TGTGCCAGCAGTTATAAGGGGCCGAGCTCCTACGAGCAGTACTTC	CASSYKGPSSYEQYF